The clone carrying this T cell receptor beta chain has more than one count but fewer than ten. This CDR3 spans 13 amino acids. Trimming cost V 6 bases and J 0 bases; bases outside gene matches: 2. Germline CDR1 is SEHNR and CDR2 is FQNEAQ (reference sequence). Under the authors' procedure: Counts of nucleated cells, estimated from reference gene primer amplification, were obtained. The method was immunoSEQ multiplex PCR; TCRdb's version includes in-frame clones alone and lacks a portion of them. V and J calls and clone size are as listed in that table; D and trimming were resolved from the DNA. The data hold about 85,000 clones, with roughly 84% observed a single time. This record belongs to a study of blood T cell repertoires in COVID-19.

The sequence came from a man aged 55 to 70 with acute or convalescent COVID-19. The chain links TRBV7-9 to TRBJ2-7; TRBD1 agrees at 7 bases. The sequencing input was peripheral blood. The CDR3 region has the DNA TGTGCCAGCAGGAGGGACAGCTCCTACGAGCAGTACTTC. This encodes CASRRDSSYEQYF.